The next 17 T cell receptor beta chains were all read from a single sample in a study of blood T cells in healthy people across ages. A second PCR of about 7 to 11 cycles used a sample-barcoded 5' primer and a J-beta primer mix. MiXCR, run by TCRdb on the 5' RACE reads, gives a single entry per CDR3 protein. The sample has approximately 830,000 distinct CDR3 sequences, under 80% seen once. The source material was blood. The receptor set was obtained from a man aged 25 to 40 in good health.

The chain uses TRBV3-1 and TRBJ1-4; 9 positions agree with TRBD1. The V segment lost 4 bases and the J segment 3 bases; nucleotides outside the gene matches: 0. This CDR3 is 14 amino acids long. Germline V gene sequence: CDR1 LGHDT, CDR2 YNNKEL (reference sequence). The CDR3 DNA reads as TGTGCCAGCAGCCGACAGGGGGCTAATGAAAAACTGTTTTTT. This gives the protein CASSRQGANEKLFF. Together with reference TRBV3-1 and TRBJ1-4, the CDR3 gives the full variable domain: DTAVSQTPKYLVTQMGNDKSIKCEQNLGHDTMYWYKQDSKKFLKIMFSYNNKELIINETVPNRFSPKSPDKAHLNLHINSLELGDSAVYFCASSRQGANEKLFFGSGTQLSVL.

CDR3 sequence (DNA): TGTGCCAGCACCCTTACAGGGCAGCCCCAGCATTTT. Its translation: CASTLTGQPQHF. The rearrangement joins TRBV2 to TRBJ1-5, with TRBD1 as a possible D gene (6 bases). The CDR3 runs 12 residues. Trimming shortened V by 7 bases and J by 7 bases, and 11 bases separated the two germline ends. CDR1 is SNHLY and CDR2 is FYNNEI in the germline V gene.

The V and J genes are TRBV5-1 and TRBJ2-7; TRBD1 is a possible D gene (6 bases). The V end was cut by 3 bases, the J end by 7 bases, with 23 bases between. This CDR3 has 16 residues. Per the germline V gene, CDR1 is SGHRS and CDR2 is YFSETQ. CDR3 DNA sequence: TGCGCCAGCAGCTATGCTGTGGGACAACGTGGTAATGAGCAGTACTTC. It codes for CASSYAVGQRGNEQYF.

This CDR3 is CAIRDDPGYTF. The CDR3 nucleotides are TGTGCCATCAGGGACGACCCTGGCTACACCTTC. This sequence joins TRBV10-3 and TRBJ1-2; D call uncertain. V lost 6 bases, J lost 7 bases, and 9 bases lay in between. Germline V gene lookup returns CDR1 ENHRY and CDR2 SYGVKD. The CDR3 contains 11 residues.

V and J are TRBV4-3 and TRBJ1-1; no firm D call. Trimming left V 0 bases short and J 5 bases short, with 13 bases between. Germline CDR1 is LGHNA and CDR2 is YSLEER. The CDR3 extends over 15 amino acids. CDR3 bases: TGCGCCAGCAGCCAAGATCTGGGGATGGGGACTGAAGCTTTCTTT. It codes for CASSQDLGMGTEAFF.

This chain links TRBV9 with TRBJ2-2, with 9 bases that match TRBD2. V lost 2 bases and J lost 1; bases outside the gene matches: 0. In germline, CDR1 is SGDLS, CDR2 YYNGEE. The CDR3 is 15 residues long. The CDR3 DNA is TGTGCCAGCAGCGTTAGCGGGAGGAACACCGGGGAGCTGTTTTTT. Encoded protein: CASSVSGRNTGELFF. The whole variable domain, remainder taken from reference TRBV9 and TRBJ2-2, is DSGVTQTPKHLITATGQRVTLRCSPRSGDLSVYWYQQSLDQGLQFLIQYYNGEERAKGNILERFSAQQFPDLHSELNLSSLELGDSALYFCASSVSGRNTGELFFGEGSRLTVL.

This clonotype has a handful of counts. The chain employs TRBV20-1 and TRBJ2-5, with D tentatively TRBD1 or TRBD2 (7 bases each). The V end lost 6 bases, the J end lost 4 bases, and 15 bases lay between the germline ends. The CDR3 covers 13 residues. The germline V gene has CDR1 DFQATT and CDR2 SNEGSKA (reference sequence). CDR3 nucleotide sequence: TGCAGTGCCCAAACAGGGGAGGGAGAGACCCAGTACTTC. Translated, it gives CSAQTGEGETQYF.

The V and J genes are TRBV7-2 and TRBJ2-3; TRBD2 matches at 10 bases. V was clipped by 6 bases and J by 0 bases; unmatched bases: 6. CDR1 is SGHTA, CDR2 FQGNSA, per germline. The CDR3 loop spans 16 amino acids. CDR3 sequence (DNA): TGTGCCAGCAGATCCCCGGGACTAGCGAGCACAGATACGCAGTATTTT. It yields the protein CASRSPGLASTDTQYF.

The chain couples TRBV5-1 to TRBJ1-1; no definite D call. The V and J ends lost 0 bases and 6 bases respectively, with 15 bases between them. Per the germline V gene, CDR1 is SGHRS and CDR2 is YFSETQ. There are 15 residues in the CDR3. Written as DNA, the CDR3 is TGCGCCAGCAGCTTGGGGGCCAACGAATACGCTGAAGCTTTCTTT. Translation: CASSLGANEYAEAFF.

The chain couples TRBV4-3 to TRBJ1-2; weak D call: TRBD1 (5 bases). This CDR3 comprises 13 residues. With 4 bases removed from V and 5 bases from J, the gap between germline ends came to 11 bases. The germline CDR1 and CDR2 sequences are LGHNA and YSLEER. The CDR3 DNA follows: TGCGCCAGCAGCCCCTTGGGGGATTATGGCTACACCTTC. Translating it yields CASSPLGDYGYTF.

J is TRBJ2-4 and V is TRBV20-1; 15 nucleotides match TRBD2. TRBJ2-5 explains the end of the DNA better; the J call may be wrong. In germline, CDR1 is DFQATT, CDR2 SNEGSKA (reference sequence). The CDR3 consists of 17 residues. CDR3 protein: CSARRGLAGGLQETQYF. In nucleotides, the CDR3 is TGCAGTGCTAGAAGGGGACTAGCGGGGGGCCTCCAAGAGACCCAGTACTTC.

Worth noting for this clonotype: An end of the junction differs from the germline gene, which may be a read error. CDR3 sequence (DNA): TGTGCCAGCAGTTTACGGCACACCCTCTATGGCCACACCTTC. This codes for CASSLRHTLYGHTF. This chain connects TRBV27 to TRBJ1-2, with D hard to call. The CDR3 is 14 amino acids. From germline, CDR1 is MNHEY and CDR2 SMNVEV (reference sequence).

J is TRBJ1-4 and V is TRBV5-1; unclear D gene. CDR3 length: 14 residues. V lost 0 bases and J lost 4, with 7 bases in between. CDR1 and CDR2 from the germline V gene are SGHRS and YFSETQ. This chain's CDR3 is CASSLAHSNEKLFF. CDR3 DNA sequence: TGCGCCAGCAGCTTGGCGCACAGTAATGAAAAACTGTTTTTT.

The sample holds a few counts of this clonotype. The V call is TRBV29-1, the J call TRBJ1-2; 7 bases align to TRBD1. Germline values: CDR1 SQVTM, CDR2 ANQGSEA. The CDR3 consists of 13 residues. V trimming: 3 bases; J trimming: 1 base; junction bases outside the gene matches: 2. CDR3: CSVDQGGNYGYTF. The CDR3 DNA reads as TGCAGCGTTGACCAGGGGGGTAACTATGGCTACACCTTC.

J is TRBJ2-5 and V is TRBV12-3 or TRBV12-4; D call uncertain. With 5 bases removed from V and 7 bases from J, the gap between germline ends came to 8 bases. The CDR3 loop spans 11 amino acids. Written as DNA, the CDR3 is TGTGCCAGCAGTCAATTTGGGACCCAGTACTTC. It specifies CASSQFGTQYF.

This clonotype was recorded a few times. The gene calls are TRBV20-1 and TRBJ1-4; D is ambiguous. This CDR3 has 13 amino acids. Germline V lookup: CDR1 DFQATT, CDR2 SNEGSKA (reference sequence). Trimming pared 0 bases from V and 5 bases from J, leaving 7 bases between. The CDR3, as DNA: TGCAGTGCTAGAGATAAACAGAATGAAAAACTGTTTTTT. Its protein is CSARDKQNEKLFF.

This clonotype was detected only once. The chain recombines TRBV27 with TRBJ2-5; a possible D gene is TRBD1 (6 bases). The CDR3 consists of 14 residues. Germline CDR1 reads MNHEY; CDR2 reads SMNVEV (reference sequence). Trimming removed 3 bases at V and 5 bases at J, with 13 bases between. Here the CDR3 DNA reads TGTGCCAGCAGTTTCCGAACAGGGTCGGAGACCCAGTACTTC. Translation gives CASSFRTGSETQYF.